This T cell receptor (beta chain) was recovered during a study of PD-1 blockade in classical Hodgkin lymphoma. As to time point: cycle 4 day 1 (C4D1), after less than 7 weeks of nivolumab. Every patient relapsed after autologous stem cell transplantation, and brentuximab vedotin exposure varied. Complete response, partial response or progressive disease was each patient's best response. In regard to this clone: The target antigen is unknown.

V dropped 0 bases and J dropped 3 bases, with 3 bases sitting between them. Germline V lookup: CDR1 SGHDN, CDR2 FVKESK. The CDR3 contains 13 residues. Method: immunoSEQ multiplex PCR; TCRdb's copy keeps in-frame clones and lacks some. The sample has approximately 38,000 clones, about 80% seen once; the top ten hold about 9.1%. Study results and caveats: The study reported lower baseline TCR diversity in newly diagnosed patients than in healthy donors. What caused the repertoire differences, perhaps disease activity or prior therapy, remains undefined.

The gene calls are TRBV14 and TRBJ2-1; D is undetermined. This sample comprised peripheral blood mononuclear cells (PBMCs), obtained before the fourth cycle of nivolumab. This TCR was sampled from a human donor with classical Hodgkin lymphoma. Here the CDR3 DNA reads TGTGCCAGCAGCCAAGATCACTACAATGAGCAGTTCTTC. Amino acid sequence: CASSQDHYNEQFF.